The present entry profiles one TCR beta chain with its context. It lacks a known antigen. No base-level quality is on record; no much larger clone is a single base apart. This specimen belongs to a study of blood T cell repertoires in COVID-19 (dated by TCRdb to 2019 to 2021). Broadly, across the study: Samples from collaborators originated in the United States, Italy and Spain and spanned both the acute and convalescent phases of COVID-19. The material from the prospective study consisted of cDNA or gDNA derived from T cells, B-cell-depleted T cells, or PBMCs. Subjects who had been exposed to COVID-19, were actively infected with it, or had recovered from it provided the deeply sampled blood TCRbeta repertoires that made up the dataset. The repertoires were released in a freely available public database intended as a resource for research on the immune response to SARS-CoV-2. The samples were drawn from two sources: the first 160 participants of the ongoing ImmuneRACE study, and 950 to 1,500 subjects contributed by 6 global collaborators. A de-identified subject ID, COVID-19 status, age in years and sex were almost always included in the sample metadata. Where available, HLA class I and class II types were obtained from metadata supplied by the sample provider rather than from assay-based typing. Here is what the overall study found, with its caveats: The amount of clinical and demographic metadata varied by source and participant and was provided uncurated.

TCRbeta CDR3 regions were amplified from genomic DNA using the immunoSEQ Assay, a bias-controlled multiplex PCR. The authors processed their data as follows. The number of nucleated cells in each sample was estimated from the amplification of reference gene primers within the assay. To quantify the absolute abundance of each unique TCRbeta CDR3 rearrangement, sequence reads were collapsed and filtered. Productive Simpson clonality was computed per sample as the square root of Simpson's diversity index over productive rearrangements. TCRdb holds this immuneACCESS table with in-frame rearrangements only. Some clones are missing; in checked studies, unresolved V genes explain under half, and the rest has no known cause. The V and J calls and clone size are taken from that table; D and trimming were inferred from the DNA. This sample lists 270,000 or so clones; 75% to 90% were detected once. The ten largest clones take up roughly 4.8% of the sample.

CDR1 MNHEY and CDR2 SVGAGI are derived from the germline V gene. V is cut back by 5 bases and J by 6 bases, with 3 bases in the junction unmatched. The CDR3 sequence holds 12 residues, the cysteine and phenylalanine included. Just the 36-base CDR3 DNA is kept, in frame starting at base 1. The collaborating institutions used their own protocols to collect whole blood in K2EDTA tubes. For TCRbeta analysis, collaborators shipped samples as frozen whole blood, isolated PBMCs, or DNA extracted from either of those sample types. The specimen was peripheral blood. This chain joins TRBV6-5 to TRBJ1-2, with TRBD1 identical over 7 junction bases. The sequence was collected from a man aged 40-55 years with acute or convalescent COVID-19. The nucleotide sequence is given as TGTGCCAGCAGTCCTGGGACAGATGGCTACACCTTC. The translation is CASSPGTDGYTF.